These 26 T cell receptor beta chains were sequenced from one sample in a study of cytomegalovirus exposure and HLA in healthy donors (TCRdb year 2017). Library creation used the immunoSEQ multiplex PCR assay. For the multiplex PCR, a mixture combining 60 forward primers for TCR Vbeta segments and 13 reverse primers for TCR Jbeta segments was used. Here the immuneACCESS table is served through TCRdb, limited to in-frame sequences with V and J called. Missing clones are a known gap in these copies; in checked studies unresolved V genes cover under half, and the rest lacks a known reason. For this sample the table gives over 150,000 clones, of which more than 80% were detected only once. Of the sample, about 2.1% is held by the ten largest clones. The sample comprised PBMCs. The source is a woman aged 18-29 years in good health and CMV-seronegative.

The rearrangement links TRBV5-1 to TRBJ1-2; TRBD1 matches at 9 bases. The CDR3 has 15 residues. With V trimmed by 0 bases and J by 3 bases, 3 bases remained unmatched. CDR1 is SGHRS, CDR2 YFSETQ, per germline. The chain's CDR3 is CASSLVGTGYYGYTF. For the CDR3, the DNA is TGCGCCAGCAGCTTGGTTGGGACAGGGTACTATGGCTACACCTTC.

V gene TRBV15 combines with J gene TRBJ2-5, with 9 bases fitting TRBD1. This CDR3 region has 14 residues. Germline assignment: CDR1 LNHNV and CDR2 YYDKDF (reference sequence). V dropped 3 bases and J dropped 7; count of bases not matched to a gene: 6. CDR3 residues: CATSRDRGGRTQYF. In DNA form, the CDR3 reads TGTGCCACCAGCAGGGACAGGGGTGGTCGGACCCAGTACTTC.

Remarks on this clone: The DNA is left out, because the CDR3 cannot be placed on it with certainty; the CDR3 is given as TCRdb lists it. This sequence joins TRBV5-6 and TRBJ2-7; the table assigns TRBD2, which was not confirmed against the DNA. The CDR3 is 14 amino acids long, termini counted. Looked up from germline, CDR1 is SGHDT and CDR2 is YYEEEE. The CDR3 loop reads CASSTSGIVYEQYF.

The chain links TRBV9 to TRBJ2-2, with TRBD2 matching over 10 bases. CDR3 length: 16 amino acids. V gave up 0 bases and J gave up 4 bases; unmatched junction bases: 3. Looked up from germline, CDR1 is SGDLS and CDR2 is YYNGEE. CDR3 sequence: CASSVALAGFTGELFF. The CDR3 DNA sequence: TGTGCCAGCAGCGTAGCACTAGCGGGGTTCACCGGGGAGCTGTTTTTT. Variable domain in full (rest from reference TRBV9 and TRBJ2-2): DSGVTQTPKHLITATGQRVTLRCSPRSGDLSVYWYQQSLDQGLQFLIQYYNGEERAKGNILERFSAQQFPDLHSELNLSSLELGDSALYFCASSVALAGFTGELFFGEGSRLTVL.

The CDR3 loop reads CASSLDRPGQGLETQYF. CDR3 nucleotide sequence: TGTGCCAGCAGCTTGGACAGACCGGGACAGGGCCTAGAGACCCAGTACTTC. The chain is built from TRBV5-5 and TRBJ2-5, with TRBD1 identical over 9 bases. Germline V gives CDR1 SGHKS, CDR2 YYEKEE (reference sequence). The CDR3 spans 17 residues. Trimming cost V 0 bases and J 4 bases; bases outside gene matches: 10. The full variable domain, in which reference TRBV5-5 and TRBJ2-5 provide the parts outside the CDR3, is DAGVTQSPTHLIKTRGQQVTLRCSPISGHKSVSWYQQVLGQGPQFIFQYYEKEERGRGNFPDRFSARQFPNYSSELNVNALLLGDSALYLCASSLDRPGQGLETQYFGPGTRLLVL.

This rearrangement joins TRBV2 to TRBJ2-7; TRBD2 agrees at 8 bases. Trimming cost V 7 bases and J 6 bases; bases outside gene matches: 8. The CDR3 length is 13 residues. Germline CDR1 is SNHLY and CDR2 is FYNNEI. CDR3 region: CASKEREFGEQYF. For the CDR3, the DNA is TGTGCCAGCAAGGAGCGGGAGTTTGGCGAGCAGTACTTC.

The chain combines TRBV6-5 with TRBJ1-2, with 10 bases fitting TRBD1. Germline values: CDR1 MNHEY, CDR2 SVGAGI. V was clipped by 0 bases and J by 4 bases; unmatched bases: 2. The CDR3 loop spans 15 amino acids. In nucleotides, the CDR3 is TGTGCCAGCAGTTACTCCGGGACAGGGGTCTATGGCTACACCTTC. This codes for CASSYSGTGVYGYTF.

The rearrangement joins TRBV7-6 to TRBJ1-2; 10 bases fit TRBD1. The CDR3 contains 14 residues. The J segment lost 8 bases and the V segment lost 3 bases, leaving 6 bases of the junction unmatched. From germline, CDR1 is SGHVS and CDR2 FNYEAQ. The CDR3 nucleotides are TGTGCCAGCAGCTTGACGGACAGGGGGAAAGGCTACACCTTC. This translates into CASSLTDRGKGYTF.

The chain has TRBV18 and TRBJ2-1; 7 bases are a match to TRBD2. Germline lookup yields CDR1 KGHSH and CDR2 LQKENI. This CDR3 contains 14 residues. The junction had 4 bases not matched to a gene; V was cut back by 0 bases and J by 8 bases. The CDR3 loop is CASSPPAREDEQFF. CDR3 sequence (DNA): TGTGCCAGCTCACCACCAGCTCGGGAGGATGAGCAGTTCTTC.

The chain uses TRBV7-9 and TRBJ1-1, with TRBD1 identical over 12 bases. The CDR3 is 15 amino acids. The germline V gene has CDR1 SEHNR and CDR2 FQNEAQ (reference sequence). V lost 3 bases and J lost 5; bases outside the gene matches: 4. The CDR3 DNA reads TGTGCCAGCAGCTTGGGACAGGGGGCGCTTACTGAAGCTTTCTTT. This gives the protein CASSLGQGALTEAFF.

The V call is TRBV25-1, the J call TRBJ1-4; possibly TRBD1 for D (6 bases). The V and J ends lost 3 bases and 10 bases respectively, with 15 bases between them. The length of the CDR3 is 14 residues. The germline CDR1 and CDR2 sequences are MGHDK and SYGVNS. The CDR3, as DNA: TGTGCCAGCAGTGAGGGGGGGGCCCACGTAAAACTGTTTTTT. This translates into CASSEGGAHVKLFF.

The gene calls are TRBV28 and TRBJ2-1; possibly TRBD2 for D (5 bases). This CDR3 is built from 15 residues. The V gene lost 2 bases and the J gene lost 0 bases, with 8 bases spanning the gap. Germline lookup yields CDR1 MDHEN and CDR2 SYDVKM. The CDR3 is CASSLGGPSYNEQFF. CDR3 DNA sequence: TGTGCCAGCAGTTTAGGAGGACCCTCCTACAATGAGCAGTTCTTC.

This sequence joins TRBV18 and TRBJ1-3; 7 nucleotides match TRBD1. Germline V gene data show CDR1 as KGHSH and CDR2 as LQKENI. Losses at the gene ends were 3 bases for V and 0 bases for J; bases not matched to a gene: 5. This CDR3 spans 16 amino acids. CDR3 DNA: TGTGCCAGCTCACCCTTGACAGGGCGCTCTGGAAACACCATATATTTT. Its translation is CASSPLTGRSGNTIYF.

This clone showed up just a few times. V usage is TRBV30 and J usage is TRBJ2-3, with D possibly being TRBD2 (6 bases). V dropped 2 bases and J dropped 4 bases, with 7 bases sitting between them. The germline CDR1 and CDR2 sequences are GTSNPN and SVGIG (reference sequence). This CDR3 region has 12 residues. In DNA form, the CDR3 reads TGTGCCTGGAGTCCGGGAGCAGATACGCAGTATTTT. It specifies CAWSPGADTQYF.

The rearrangement links TRBV25-1 to TRBJ1-1; D might be TRBD1 (5 bases). Deletions cut 8 bases from V and 3 bases from J, with 13 bases between. This CDR3 has 13 residues. Germline V gene lookup returns CDR1 MGHDK and CDR2 SYGVNS. The CDR3 protein is CASQGWGYTEAFF. DNA for the CDR3: TGTGCCAGCCAGGGATGGGGTTACACTGAAGCTTTCTTT. Variable domain in full (rest from reference TRBV25-1 and TRBJ1-1): EADIYQTPRYLVIGTGKKITLECSQTMGHDKMYWYQQDPGMELHLIHYSYGVNSTEKGDLSSESTVSRIRTEHFPLTLESARPSHTSQYLCASQGWGYTEAFFGQGTRLTVV.

The chain joins TRBV19 to TRBJ2-1; 10 nucleotides align to TRBD2. The CDR3 totals 14 residues. The germline gives CDR1 LNHDA, CDR2 SQIVND (reference sequence). The V gene end was trimmed by 4 bases and the J gene end by 7 bases; junction bases not matched to a gene: 4. The CDR3 loop reads CASSRLSGGNEQFF. The CDR3 DNA sequence: TGTGCCAGTAGTAGACTTAGCGGGGGGAATGAGCAGTTCTTC.

The chain uses TRBV2 and TRBJ1-2; 9 bases map to TRBD1. Per germline, CDR1 SNHLY and CDR2 FYNNEI. The ends lost 6 bases at V and 1 base at J; junction bases unmatched: 3. There are 14 residues in the CDR3. The DNA of the CDR3 is TGTGCCAGCAGGGAGACAGGGGGTAACTATGGCTACACCTTC. Protein product: CASRETGGNYGYTF.

This clone has more than one count but fewer than ten. The genes are TRBV5-1 and TRBJ1-1; D not resolved. This CDR3 region has 11 residues. The V gene lost 7 bases and the J gene lost 6 bases, with 10 bases spanning the gap. Looked up from germline, CDR1 is SGHRS and CDR2 is YFSETQ. CDR3: CASRLEAEAFF. CDR3 DNA: TGCGCCAGCCGGCTGGAGGCTGAAGCTTTCTTT.

The J gene is TRBJ2-1, the V gene TRBV27; D possibly corresponds to TRBD2 (7 bases). Between the trimmed V and J ends, which lost 0 bases and 13 bases, there was a span of 13 bases. The CDR3 contains 13 residues. The germline CDR1 and CDR2 sequences are MNHEY and SMNVEV (reference sequence). This CDR3 reads CASSLSGGGQQFF. The CDR3 bases are TGTGCCAGCAGTTTATCGGGAGGGGGGCAACAGTTCTTC.

V and J are TRBV7-9 and TRBJ2-1; 10 nucleotides align to TRBD2. From germline, CDR1 is SEHNR and CDR2 FQNEAQ (reference sequence). This CDR3 comprises 15 residues. V lost 5 bases to trimming and J lost 4 bases; unmatched junction nucleotides: 5. CDR3 protein: CASSLLAGAYNEQFF. CDR3 in DNA: TGTGCCAGCAGCCTCCTAGCGGGGGCGTACAATGAGCAGTTCTTC.

The chain recombines TRBV10-3 with TRBJ1-4; TRBD1 agrees at 8 bases. The CDR3 consists of 15 residues. J lost 3 bases, V lost 0 bases, and 0 bases had no gene match. Germline loops: CDR1 ENHRY, CDR2 SYGVKD. This CDR3 is CAISESTGANEKLFF. The DNA for the CDR3 is TGTGCCATCAGTGAGTCGACAGGGGCTAATGAAAAACTGTTTTTT.

The table lists this clone with a count of one. The chain joins TRBV11-2 to TRBJ1-1; weak D call: TRBD1 (5 bases). The CDR3 spans 12 residues. V was clipped by 1 base and J by 6 bases, with 6 bases between them. Per germline, CDR1 SGHAT and CDR2 FQNNGV. CDR3 residues: CASSLAGAEAFF. CDR3 sequence (DNA): TGTGCCAGCAGCTTAGCGGGGGCTGAAGCTTTCTTT. The full variable domain, with the rest looked up from reference TRBV11-2 and TRBJ1-1, is EAGVAQSPRYKIIEKRQSVAFWCNPISGHATLYWYQQILGQGPKLLIQFQNNGVVDDSQLPKDRFSAERLKGVDSTLKIQPAKLEDSAVYLCASSLAGAEAFFGQGTRLTVV.

The V gene is TRBV5-1, the J gene TRBJ2-5; 8 positions match TRBD2. The CDR3 totals 14 residues. V shed 0 bases and J 2 bases; nucleotides not matched to a gene: 0. CDR1 is SGHRS, CDR2 YFSETQ, per germline. The CDR3 coding sequence is TGCGCCAGCAGCTTGGCGGGGGGGCAAGAGACCCAGTACTTC. Encoded protein: CASSLAGGQETQYF.

This clone was observed a handful of times. The chain links TRBV2 to TRBJ2-2; 8 nucleotides line up with TRBD2. V lost 8 bases to trimming and J lost 5 bases; unmatched junction nucleotides: 7. Per the germline V gene, CDR1 is SNHLY and CDR2 is FYNNEI. This CDR3 is built from 14 residues. DNA for the CDR3: TGTGCCAGCGGTTTTAGCGGGACGACCGGGGAGCTGTTTTTT. It encodes CASGFSGTTGELFF.

This chain joins TRBV7-3 and TRBJ2-1; D not certain. CDR3 length: 13 residues. V was trimmed by 5 bases and J by 0 bases, leaving 5 bases between them. Germline loops: CDR1 SGHTA, CDR2 FQGTGA. CDR3 sequence: CASSPSSYNEQFF. The CDR3 nucleotides read TGTGCCAGCAGCCCCTCCTCCTACAATGAGCAGTTCTTC. The entire variable domain, with the rest obtained from reference TRBV7-3 and TRBJ2-1, is as follows: GAGVSQTPSNKVTEKGKYVELRCDPISGHTALYWYRQSLGQGPEFLIYFQGTGAADDSGLPNDRFFAVRPEGSVSTLKIQRTERGDSAVYLCASSPSSYNEQFFGPGTRLTVL.

In its sample, this clone was seen a few times. The chain is built from TRBV6-5 and TRBJ1-2; D remains ambiguous. Germline CDR1 MNHEY, CDR2 SVGAGI. V was trimmed by 0 bases and J by 4 bases, leaving 6 bases between them. The CDR3 extends over 13 amino acids. The CDR3 bases are TGTGCCAGCAGTTACTCGGGAGTCTATGGCTACACCTTC. Translating it yields CASSYSGVYGYTF.